A single sample is the source of the 13 T cell receptor beta chains below, sequenced in a study of CD8+ T cells in alopecia areata. Once RNA had been extracted, it was reverse transcribed into cDNA to act as the sequencing template. The protocol was immunoSEQ multiplex PCR, while the TCRdb copy is restricted to in-frame clones and leaves out a portion. The table lists more than 200,000 clones, less than 50% of them singletons. Treatment specified: oral pan-JAK inhibitor, 5-10 mg twice daily. The material sequenced was CD4+ T cells sorted from blood, taken at approximately week 36, from a patient treated with tofacitinib. The receptors shown here come from a human donor with alopecia areata.

This rearrangement joins TRBV25-1 to TRBJ2-2; tentative D call: TRBD2 (5 bases). The CDR3 extends over 13 amino acids. V was trimmed by 8 bases and J by 3 bases, leaving 10 bases between them. Germline values: CDR1 MGHDK, CDR2 SYGVNS. The CDR3 loop is CASGRAYTGELFF. The CDR3 nucleotides read TGTGCCAGCGGGAGAGCGTACACCGGGGAGCTGTTTTTT.

As DNA, the CDR3 is TGTGCCAGCAGTGCGACTAGCGGGATTACCTACGAGCAGTACTTC. Encoded protein: CASSATSGITYEQYF. J is TRBJ2-7 and V is TRBV25-1; 11 bases match TRBD2. The CDR3 is 15 amino acids. CDR1 and CDR2 from the germline V gene are MGHDK and SYGVNS. Trimming removed 4 bases from V and 2 bases from J; junction bases left unmatched: 4.

This clone was counted a few times. The J gene is TRBJ1-2, the V gene TRBV30; 9 bases fit TRBD1. This CDR3 is 13 amino acids long. Germline values: CDR1 GTSNPN, CDR2 SVGIG (reference sequence). V shed 2 bases, J shed 6 bases, and the junction held 4 bases outside the gene matches. The CDR3, as DNA: TGTGCCTGGAGTACCTGGACAGGGGATGGCTACACCTTC. This codes for CAWSTWTGDGYTF. The whole variable domain, filled in from reference TRBV30 and TRBJ1-2, reads SQTIHQWPATLVQPVGSPLSLECTVEGTSNPNLYWYRQAAGRGLQLLFYSVGIGQISSEVPQNLSASRPQDRQFILSSKKLLLSDSGFYLCAWSTWTGDGYTFGSGTRLTVV.

The chain joins TRBV9 to TRBJ2-1; 9 bases match TRBD2. Germline values: CDR1 SGDLS, CDR2 YYNGEE. This CDR3 is built from 17 residues. The V and J ends lost 2 bases and 13 bases, in that order; junction bases with no gene match: 19. The CDR3 DNA follows: TGTGCCAGCAGCGTGGGATCTAGCGGGAATGGTGGGGAGAAACAGTTCTTC. Protein: CASSVGSSGNGGEKQFF.

V usage is TRBV29-1 and J usage is TRBJ1-2, with 9 positions matching TRBD1. Germline CDR1 SQVTM, CDR2 ANQGSEA. J gave up 4 bases and V 7 bases, and 4 bases lay outside the gene matches. This CDR3 has 12 residues. The CDR3 region is CSGGGQGYGYTF. CDR3 coding DNA: TGCAGCGGGGGGGGACAGGGCTATGGCTACACCTTC.

V and J are TRBV11-1 and TRBJ1-1, with D possibly TRBD1 on 6 matching bases. The germline V gene has CDR1 SGHAT and CDR2 FQDESV (reference sequence). Between the trimmed V and J ends, which lost 5 bases and 1 base, there was a span of 11 bases. The CDR3 runs to 14 residues. The CDR3 protein is CASSLVGQNTEAFF. CDR3 nucleotide sequence: TGTGCCAGCAGCCTCGTGGGACAGAACACTGAAGCTTTCTTT.

This clone turned up a few times. The chain carries TRBV5-1 and TRBJ2-2; D not resolved. Germline-derived CDR1 and CDR2 are SGHRS and YFSETQ. The length of the CDR3 is 15 residues. Trimming took 4 bases from V and 0 from J, leaving 10 bases between them. CDR3 coding DNA: TGCGCCAGCAGCCGGATCTTCGCGAACACCGGGGAGCTGTTTTTT. It translates to CASSRIFANTGELFF.

The CDR3 loop is CASSQAGINYGYTF. The CDR3 DNA is TGCGCCAGCAGCCAGGCCGGGATAAACTATGGCTACACCTTC. This rearrangement joins TRBV4-1 to TRBJ1-2; D unclear. CDR3 length: 14 residues. The V and J ends lost 3 bases and 2 bases respectively, with 10 bases between them. From germline, CDR1 is MGHRA and CDR2 YSYEKL.

This clone showed up just a few times. J is TRBJ2-1 and V is TRBV28, with D unresolved. V gave up 2 bases and J gave up 7 bases, with 15 bases separating them. The length of the CDR3 is 15 residues. Germline assignment: CDR1 MDHEN and CDR2 SYDVKM. The CDR3: CASSLPLAVGNEQFF. The CDR3 DNA follows: TGTGCCAGCAGTTTACCACTTGCCGTCGGGAATGAGCAGTTCTTC.

A few counts support this clone. The chain combines TRBV6-4 with TRBJ2-1, with D possibly TRBD2 on 5 matching bases. Per germline, CDR1 MRHNA and CDR2 SNTAGT. This CDR3 has 15 residues. Deletions cut 6 bases from V and 2 bases from J, with 14 bases between. This CDR3 is CASSPTEGTYNEQFF. The CDR3 DNA is TGTGCCAGCAGCCCCACTGAGGGCACCTACAATGAGCAGTTCTTC.

The CDR3 loop is CSGRAQSGNTEAFF. The CDR3 DNA sequence: TGCAGCGGCCGGGCGCAGTCGGGGAACACTGAAGCTTTCTTT. The chain is built from TRBV29-1 and TRBJ1-1; the D is unclear. Trimming took 7 bases from V and 1 from J, leaving 16 bases between them. Per germline, CDR1 SQVTM and CDR2 ANQGSEA. The CDR3 consists of 14 residues.

This chain uses TRBV11-2 with TRBJ2-1; TRBD1 is a possible D gene (5 bases). CDR3 length: 14 residues. Trimming took off 5 bases at V and 5 bases at J, with 13 bases between the two ends. The germline gives CDR1 SGHAT, CDR2 FQNNGV. In DNA form, the CDR3 reads TGTGCCAGCAGCCTTACTGACAGCAACAATGAGCAGTTCTTC. Amino acid sequence: CASSLTDSNNEQFF. The entire variable domain, with the rest obtained from reference TRBV11-2 and TRBJ2-1, is as follows: EAGVAQSPRYKIIEKRQSVAFWCNPISGHATLYWYQQILGQGPKLLIQFQNNGVVDDSQLPKDRFSAERLKGVDSTLKIQPAKLEDSAVYLCASSLTDSNNEQFFGPGTRLTVL.

This clone was seen a handful of times. This sequence joins TRBV13 and TRBJ2-7, with TRBD1 identical over 7 bases. V shed 2 bases, J shed 2 bases, and the junction held 0 bases outside the gene matches. This CDR3 comprises 13 residues. Germline-derived CDR1 and CDR2 are PRHDT and FYEKMQ (reference sequence). CDR3 nucleotide sequence: TGTGCCAGCAGCTTACAGGGGGCCTACGAGCAGTACTTC. The encoded protein is CASSLQGAYEQYF.